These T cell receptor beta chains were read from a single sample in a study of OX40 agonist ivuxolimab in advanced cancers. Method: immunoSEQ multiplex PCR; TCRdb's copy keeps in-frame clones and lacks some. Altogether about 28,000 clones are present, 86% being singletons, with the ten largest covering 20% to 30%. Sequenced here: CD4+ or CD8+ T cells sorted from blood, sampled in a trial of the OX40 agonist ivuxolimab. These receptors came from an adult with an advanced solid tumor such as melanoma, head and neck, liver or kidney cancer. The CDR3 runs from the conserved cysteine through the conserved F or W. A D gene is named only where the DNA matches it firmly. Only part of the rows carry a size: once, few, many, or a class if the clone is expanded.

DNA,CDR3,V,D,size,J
TGCGCCAGCAGCTTGGACGGCGGGGTCTACGAGCAGTACTTC,CASSLDGGVYEQYF,TRBV5-1,NA,NA,TRBJ2-7
TGTGCCAGCAAGGAGGGAGTTGACTACAATGAGCAGTTCTTC,CASKEGVDYNEQFF,TRBV6-4,NA,NA,TRBJ2-1
TGTGCCAGCAGTGCCTCGACGGGGCTCCAAGAGACCCAGTACTTC,CASSASTGLQETQYF,TRBV25-1,NA,NA,TRBJ2-5
TGTGCCAGCAAAACTACCGGGCCGCACTCCTACAATGAGCAGTTCTTC,CASKTTGPHSYNEQFF,TRBV7-9,NA,NA,TRBJ2-1
TGTGCCAGCAGTTACTCCGGACAGGGTAATGGCTACACCTTC,CASSYSGQGNGYTF,TRBV6-6,TRBD1,NA,TRBJ1-2
TGCGCCAGCAGCCAGGTCTCCACGGGGACAGGGGGAACCGAGCAGTACTTC,CASSQVSTGTGGTEQYF,TRBV4-1,TRBD1,NA,TRBJ2-7
TGTGCCAGCAGTTTATGGTCCCCAGGTGGCCAGTACTTC,CASSLWSPGGQYF,TRBV28,NA,NA,TRBJ2-5
TGTGCCAGCAGCCGGGACCTTAAGGACTACTATGGCTACACCTTC,CASSRDLKDYYGYTF,TRBV6-6,NA,NA,TRBJ1-2
TGCGCCAGCAGCTTGGCGGGGAACACTGAAGCTTTCTTT,CASSLAGNTEAFF,TRBV5-1,NA,NA,TRBJ1-1
TGTGCCAGCAGCTTGGGACCCGACTACAATGAGCAGTTCTTC,CASSLGPDYNEQFF,TRBV7-6,NA,NA,TRBJ2-1
TGTGCCAGCAGTTTATCGACCGGGCCATTGGGCTACGAGCAGTACTTC,CASSLSTGPLGYEQYF,TRBV27,NA,few,TRBJ2-7
TGTGCCAGCGAGGAGCCAGGGACTGAAAAACTGTTTTTT,CASEEPGTEKLFF,TRBV7-9,NA,once,TRBJ1-4
TGTGCCTCCACTTTTAGGGGGGGACACGGCTACACCTTC,CASTFRGGHGYTF,TRBV5-4,NA,NA,TRBJ1-2
TGCGCCAGCAGCCAAACCGGGACTAGCTCCTACGAGCAGTACTTC,CASSQTGTSSYEQYF,TRBV4-1,TRBD2,NA,TRBJ2-7
TGTGCCAGCAGCGTCGGGGGTAGTGATGAGCAGTTCTTC,CASSVGGSDEQFF,TRBV9,NA,NA,TRBJ2-1
TGTGCCAGCCGCCCCGCAGGGAGTGGAAACACCATATATTTT,CASRPAGSGNTIYF,TRBV28,NA,NA,TRBJ1-3
TGTGCATTCAGGGGGTGGACGTCTGGGGCCAACGTCCTGACTTTC,CAFRGWTSGANVLTF,TRBV30,TRBD1,NA,TRBJ2-6
TGTGCCAGCAGTTTATCGGGCAGGATGAACACTGAAGCTTTCTTT,CASSLSGRMNTEAFF,TRBV28,NA,NA,TRBJ1-1
TGCGCCAGCAGCTTGGGAGGGTCCCTCTACGAGCAGTACTTC,CASSLGGSLYEQYF,TRBV5-1,NA,few,TRBJ2-7
TGTGCCAGCACCCCCCGCGGGTTCACAGATACGCAGTATTTT,CASTPRGFTDTQYF,TRBV6-5,NA,NA,TRBJ2-3
TGTGCCACCATGGGGTCGGGGCGGGAGCTGTTTTTT,CATMGSGRELFF,TRBV15,NA,NA,TRBJ2-2
TGTGCCAGCAGTTTCTTGGACAGAAACACCGGGGAGCTGTTTTTT,CASSFLDRNTGELFF,TRBV28,NA,NA,TRBJ2-2
TGTGCCAGCCCTGAAGGGGATACGCAGTATTTT,CASPEGDTQYF,TRBV2,NA,once,TRBJ2-3
TGCAGCGCCGCCGGGGGGGAGGGAACGTACAATGAGCAGTTCTTC,CSAAGGEGTYNEQFF,TRBV29-1,TRBD2,NA,TRBJ2-1
TGTGCCATCAGTGAGTCTGGGCCGGGTGAGTTCTTC,CAISESGPGEFF,TRBV10-3,NA,NA,TRBJ2-1
TGTGCCAGCAGTTTATCCCCGGCCGGGGAGCTGTTTTTT,CASSLSPAGELFF,TRBV28,NA,NA,TRBJ2-2
TGTGCCAGCAGCTTAACGGGAGGGACTTGGGGTGAGCAGTTCTTC,CASSLTGGTWGEQFF,TRBV7-9,TRBD2,once,TRBJ2-1
TGTGCCAGCAGCGCCCTGGACAGGGGGAACTACGAGCAGTACTTC,CASSALDRGNYEQYF,TRBV7-9,TRBD1,NA,TRBJ2-7
TGTGCCAGCAGCTTAGACACTAAGGGGGGCTCTAGCACAGATACGCAGTATTTT,CASSLDTKGGSSTDTQYF,TRBV11-2,NA,NA,TRBJ2-3
TGTGCCAGCACCCAAGGGGGCAGCTACGAGCAGTACTTC,CASTQGGSYEQYF,TRBV7-9,TRBD1,few,TRBJ2-7
TGTGCCTGGAGTGCCCCAAGGGACCCCGAAGTCCCTCTCGAGCAGTACTTC,CAWSAPRDPEVPLEQYF,TRBV30,NA,NA,TRBJ2-7
TGTGCCAGCAGTTATCAGGGCCGACCCGGGACCCAGTACTTC,CASSYQGRPGTQYF,TRBV6-5,NA,NA,TRBJ2-5
TGTGCCAGCAGATCGACAGGGGGGATGGTGGAGCAGTACTTC,CASRSTGGMVEQYF,TRBV27,TRBD1,NA,TRBJ2-7
TGTGCCAGCAGTTACTCGGGTGGGACCCAGTACTTC,CASSYSGGTQYF,TRBV6-5,NA,NA,TRBJ2-5
TGTGCCAGCAGTGGAGGGGCAGCGGGAGGGCCCTTCTACAATGAGCAGTTCTTC,CASSGGAAGGPFYNEQFF,TRBV25-1,TRBD2,NA,TRBJ2-1
TGTGCCAGCTCACACCCGACAGTAGCCAAAAACATTCAGTACTTC,CASSHPTVAKNIQYF,TRBV18,NA,NA,TRBJ2-4
TGCGCCAGCAGCCAAGAAGGGACTAGCGGACCGAACACCGGGGAGCTGTTTTTT,CASSQEGTSGPNTGELFF,TRBV4-1,TRBD2,NA,TRBJ2-2